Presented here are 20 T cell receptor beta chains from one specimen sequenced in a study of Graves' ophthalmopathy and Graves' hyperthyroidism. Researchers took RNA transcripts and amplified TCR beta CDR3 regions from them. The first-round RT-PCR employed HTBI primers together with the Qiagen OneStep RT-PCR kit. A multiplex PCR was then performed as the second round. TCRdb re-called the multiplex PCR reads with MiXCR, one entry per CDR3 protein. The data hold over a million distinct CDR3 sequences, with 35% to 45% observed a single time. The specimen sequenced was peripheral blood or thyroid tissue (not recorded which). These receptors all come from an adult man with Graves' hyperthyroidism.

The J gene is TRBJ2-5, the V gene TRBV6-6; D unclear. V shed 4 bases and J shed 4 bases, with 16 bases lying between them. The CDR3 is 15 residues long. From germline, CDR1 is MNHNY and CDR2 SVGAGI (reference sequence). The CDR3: CASSFGVNWGETQYF. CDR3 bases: TGTGCCAGCAGTTTTGGGGTAAATTGGGGAGAGACCCAGTACTTC.

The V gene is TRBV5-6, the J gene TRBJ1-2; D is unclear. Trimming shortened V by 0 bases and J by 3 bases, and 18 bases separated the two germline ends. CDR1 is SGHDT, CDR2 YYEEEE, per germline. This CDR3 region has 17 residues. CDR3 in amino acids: CASSLGQSRTRDYGYTF. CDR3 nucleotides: TGTGCCAGCAGCTTGGGACAATCTCGAACCAGAGACTATGGCTACACCTTC.

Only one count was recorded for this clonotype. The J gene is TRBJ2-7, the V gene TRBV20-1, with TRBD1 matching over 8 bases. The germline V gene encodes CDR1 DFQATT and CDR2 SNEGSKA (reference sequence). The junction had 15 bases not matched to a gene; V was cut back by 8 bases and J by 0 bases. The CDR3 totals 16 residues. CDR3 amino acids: CSTKLGDRRSSYEQYF. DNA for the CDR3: TGCAGTACTAAGCTGGGGGACAGGAGGAGCTCCTACGAGCAGTACTTC.

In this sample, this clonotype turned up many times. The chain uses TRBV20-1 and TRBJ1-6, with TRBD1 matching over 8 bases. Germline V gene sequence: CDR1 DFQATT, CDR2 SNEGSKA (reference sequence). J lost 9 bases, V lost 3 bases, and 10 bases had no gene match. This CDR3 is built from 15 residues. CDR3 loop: CSASPAGGKISPLHF. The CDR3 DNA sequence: TGCAGTGCTAGTCCGGCAGGGGGCAAGATTTCACCCCTCCACTTT.

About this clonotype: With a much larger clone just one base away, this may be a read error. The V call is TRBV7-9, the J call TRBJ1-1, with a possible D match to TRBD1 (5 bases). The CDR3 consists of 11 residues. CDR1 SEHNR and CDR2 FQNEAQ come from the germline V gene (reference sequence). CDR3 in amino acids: CASSFWDEAVF. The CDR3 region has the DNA TGTGCCAGCAGCTTTTGGGACGAAGCTGTCTTT.

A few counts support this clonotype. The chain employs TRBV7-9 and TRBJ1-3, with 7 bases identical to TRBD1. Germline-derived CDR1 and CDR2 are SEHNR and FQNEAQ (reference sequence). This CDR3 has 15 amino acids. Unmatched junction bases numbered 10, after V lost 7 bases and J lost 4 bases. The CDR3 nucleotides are TGTGCCAGCACCCAGGGGGGGGTCAGCGGAAACACCATATATTTT. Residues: CASTQGGVSGNTIYF.

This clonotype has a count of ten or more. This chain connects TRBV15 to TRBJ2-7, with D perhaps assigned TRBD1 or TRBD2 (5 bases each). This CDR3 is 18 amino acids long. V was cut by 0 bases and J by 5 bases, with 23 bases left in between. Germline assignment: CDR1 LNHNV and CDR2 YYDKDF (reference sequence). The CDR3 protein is CATSRDHPRGARGDEQYF. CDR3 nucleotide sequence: TGTGCCACCAGCAGAGATCATCCCCGGGGAGCGAGAGGGGACGAGCAGTACTTC.

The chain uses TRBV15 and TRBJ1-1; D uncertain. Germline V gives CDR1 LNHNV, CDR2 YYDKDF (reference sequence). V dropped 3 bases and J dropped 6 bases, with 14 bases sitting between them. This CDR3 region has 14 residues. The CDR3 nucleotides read TGTGCCACCAGCAGCTCGGATCTAGATGCTGAAGCTTTCTTT. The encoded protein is CATSSSDLDAEAFF. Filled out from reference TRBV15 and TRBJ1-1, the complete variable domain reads DAMVIQNPRYQVTQFGKPVTLSCSQTLNHNVMYWYQQKSSQAPKLLFHYYDKDFNNEADTPDNFQSRRPNTSFCFLDIRSPGLGDTAMYLCATSSSDLDAEAFFGQGTRLTVV.

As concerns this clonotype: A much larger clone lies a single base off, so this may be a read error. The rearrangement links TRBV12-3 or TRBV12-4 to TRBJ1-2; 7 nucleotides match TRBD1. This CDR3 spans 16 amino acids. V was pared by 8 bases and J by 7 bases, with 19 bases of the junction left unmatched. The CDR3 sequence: CASGTSGTADRFGYTF. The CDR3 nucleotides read TGTGCCAGCGGTACCTCCGGGACAGCCGATAGGTTTGGCTACACCTTC.

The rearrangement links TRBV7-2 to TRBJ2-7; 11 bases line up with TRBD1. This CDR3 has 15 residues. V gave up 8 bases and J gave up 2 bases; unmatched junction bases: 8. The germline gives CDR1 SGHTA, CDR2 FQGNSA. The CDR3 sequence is CASSPLDRGPYEQYF. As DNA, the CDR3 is TGTGCCAGCTCACCCTTGGACAGGGGGCCCTACGAGCAGTACTTC.

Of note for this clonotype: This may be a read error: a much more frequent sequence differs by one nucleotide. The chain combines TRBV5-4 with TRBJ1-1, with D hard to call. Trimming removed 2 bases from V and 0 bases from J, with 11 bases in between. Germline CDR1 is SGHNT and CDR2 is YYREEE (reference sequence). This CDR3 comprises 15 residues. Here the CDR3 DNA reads TGTGCCAGCAGCTTCCCGGACGGTATGAACACTGAAGCTTTCTTT. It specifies CASSFPDGMNTEAFF.

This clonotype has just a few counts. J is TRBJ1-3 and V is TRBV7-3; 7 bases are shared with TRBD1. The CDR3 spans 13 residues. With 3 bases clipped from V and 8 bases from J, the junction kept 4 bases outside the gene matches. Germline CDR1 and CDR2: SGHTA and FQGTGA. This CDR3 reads CASSFKGAYTIYF. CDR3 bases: TGTGCCAGCAGCTTTAAGGGGGCTTACACCATATATTTT. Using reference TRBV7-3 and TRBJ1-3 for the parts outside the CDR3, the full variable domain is GAGVSQTPSNKVTEKGKYVELRCDPISGHTALYWYRQSLGQGPEFLIYFQGTGAADDSGLPNDRFFAVRPEGSVSTLKIQRTERGDSAVYLCASSFKGAYTIYFGEGSWLTVV.

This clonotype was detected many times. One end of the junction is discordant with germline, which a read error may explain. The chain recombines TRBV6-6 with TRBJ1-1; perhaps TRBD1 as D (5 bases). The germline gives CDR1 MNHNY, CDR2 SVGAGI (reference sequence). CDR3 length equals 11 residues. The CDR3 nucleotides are TGTGCCAGCAGTTACTCCCAAACGGGGGAGTTT. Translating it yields CASSYSQTGEF.

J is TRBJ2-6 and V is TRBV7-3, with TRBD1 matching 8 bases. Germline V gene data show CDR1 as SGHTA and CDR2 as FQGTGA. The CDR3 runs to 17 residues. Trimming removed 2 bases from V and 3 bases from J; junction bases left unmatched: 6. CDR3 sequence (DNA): TGTGCCAGCAGCTTAGCTCCACAGGGGGGTGGGGCCAACGTCCTGACTTTC. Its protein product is CASSLAPQGGGANVLTF.

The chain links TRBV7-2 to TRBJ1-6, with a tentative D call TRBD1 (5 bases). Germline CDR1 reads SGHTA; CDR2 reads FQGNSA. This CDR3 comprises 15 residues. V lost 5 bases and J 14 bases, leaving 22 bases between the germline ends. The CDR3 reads CASSAMTWDGGTLHF. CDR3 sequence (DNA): TGTGCCAGCAGCGCAATGACCTGGGACGGAGGGACCCTCCACTTT. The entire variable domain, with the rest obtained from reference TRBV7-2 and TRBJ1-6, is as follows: GAGVSQSPSNKVTEKGKDVELRCDPISGHTALYWYRQSLGQGLEFLIYFQGNSAPDKSGLPSDRFSAERTGGSVSTLTIQRTQQEDSAVYLCASSAMTWDGGTLHFGNGTRLTVT.

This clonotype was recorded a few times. The CDR3 nucleotides read TGTGCCAGCAGCTTAGATGGCGGGACAGGGGACGGCTACACCTTC. Amino acids: CASSLDGGTGDGYTF. This rearrangement joins TRBV7-9 to TRBJ1-2, with 10 positions matching TRBD1. V shed 1 base and J 8 bases; nucleotides not matched to a gene: 7. Germline loops: CDR1 SEHNR, CDR2 FQNEAQ (reference sequence). This CDR3 comprises 15 residues.

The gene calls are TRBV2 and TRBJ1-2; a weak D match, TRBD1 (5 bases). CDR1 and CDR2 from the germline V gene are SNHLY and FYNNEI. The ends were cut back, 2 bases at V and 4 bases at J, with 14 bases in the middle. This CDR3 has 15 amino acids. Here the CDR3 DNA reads TGTGCCAGCAGTGAAACAGGCCGGAGCTCCTATGGCTACACCTTC. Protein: CASSETGRSSYGYTF.

In nucleotides, the CDR3 is TGTGCCAGCCGTCAGGGAGGAGGAACCAAAAACATTCAGTACTTC. Translating gives CASRQGGGTKNIQYF. This sequence joins TRBV2 and TRBJ2-4; D is perhaps TRBD2 (6 bases). The CDR3 consists of 15 residues. The germline V gene has CDR1 SNHLY and CDR2 FYNNEI. V lost 8 bases and J lost 2, with 16 bases in between. The full variable domain, with the rest looked up from reference TRBV2 and TRBJ2-4, is EPEVTQTPSHQVTQMGQEVILRCVPISNHLYFYWYRQILGQKVEFLVSFYNNEISEKSEIFDDQFSVERPDGSNFTLKIRSTKLEDSAMYFCASRQGGGTKNIQYFGAGTRLSVL.

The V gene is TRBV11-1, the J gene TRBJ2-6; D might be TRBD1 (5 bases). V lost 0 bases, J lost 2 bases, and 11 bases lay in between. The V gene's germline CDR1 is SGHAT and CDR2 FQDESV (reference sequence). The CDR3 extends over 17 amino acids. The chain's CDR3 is CASSLAHATAGANVLTF. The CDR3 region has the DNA TGTGCCAGCAGCTTAGCCCACGCGACAGCTGGGGCCAACGTCCTGACTTTC.

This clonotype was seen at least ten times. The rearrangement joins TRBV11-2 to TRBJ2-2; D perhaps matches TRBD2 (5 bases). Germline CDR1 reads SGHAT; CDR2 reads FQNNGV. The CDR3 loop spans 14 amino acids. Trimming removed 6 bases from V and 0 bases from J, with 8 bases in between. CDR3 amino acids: CASRDLPNTGELFF. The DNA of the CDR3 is TGTGCCAGCAGGGACTTACCGAACACCGGGGAGCTGTTTTTT.